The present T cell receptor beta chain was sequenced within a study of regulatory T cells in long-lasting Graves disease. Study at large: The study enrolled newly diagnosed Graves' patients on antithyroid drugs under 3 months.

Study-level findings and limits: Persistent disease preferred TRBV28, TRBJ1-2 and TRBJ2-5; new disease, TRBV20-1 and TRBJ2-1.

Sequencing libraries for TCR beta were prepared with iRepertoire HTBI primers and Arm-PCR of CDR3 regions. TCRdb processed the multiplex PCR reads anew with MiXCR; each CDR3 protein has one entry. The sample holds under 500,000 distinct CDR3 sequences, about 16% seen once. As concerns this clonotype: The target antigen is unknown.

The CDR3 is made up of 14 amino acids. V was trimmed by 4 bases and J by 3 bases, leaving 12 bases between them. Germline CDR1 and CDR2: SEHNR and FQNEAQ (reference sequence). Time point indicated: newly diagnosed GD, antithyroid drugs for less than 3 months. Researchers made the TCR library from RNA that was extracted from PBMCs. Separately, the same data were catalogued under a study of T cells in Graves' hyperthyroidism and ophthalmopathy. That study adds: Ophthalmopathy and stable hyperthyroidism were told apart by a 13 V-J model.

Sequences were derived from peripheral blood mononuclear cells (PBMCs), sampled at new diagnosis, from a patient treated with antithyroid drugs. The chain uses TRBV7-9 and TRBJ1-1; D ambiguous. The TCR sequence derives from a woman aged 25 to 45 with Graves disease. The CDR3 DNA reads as TGTGCCAGCAGCTCACAGAGTTGGGACACTGAAGCTTTCTTT. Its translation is CASSSQSWDTEAFF.